This TCR beta chain was found in a study of STAT5B mutations in CD4+ large granular lymphocyte leukemia. The CDR3 length is 14 residues. The germline V gene has CDR1 SEHNR and CDR2 FQNEAQ (reference sequence). V was shortened by 5 bases and J by 4 bases, with 15 bases between the two germline ends. This table comes from immunoSEQ multiplex PCR, and its TCRdb copy is limited to in-frame clones, with some not included. Altogether around 34,000 clones are present, roughly 85% being singletons, with the ten largest covering roughly 1.3%. The genes are TRBV7-9 and TRBJ2-7, with D tentatively TRBD2 (6 bases). This receptor was taken from a human donor in good health. Material: CD4+ T cells from blood buffy coats. CDR3 sequence reads: CASSLGLGGYEQYF. In nucleotides, the CDR3 is TGTGCCAGCAGCCTGGGACTCGGGGGATACGAGCAGTACTTC.